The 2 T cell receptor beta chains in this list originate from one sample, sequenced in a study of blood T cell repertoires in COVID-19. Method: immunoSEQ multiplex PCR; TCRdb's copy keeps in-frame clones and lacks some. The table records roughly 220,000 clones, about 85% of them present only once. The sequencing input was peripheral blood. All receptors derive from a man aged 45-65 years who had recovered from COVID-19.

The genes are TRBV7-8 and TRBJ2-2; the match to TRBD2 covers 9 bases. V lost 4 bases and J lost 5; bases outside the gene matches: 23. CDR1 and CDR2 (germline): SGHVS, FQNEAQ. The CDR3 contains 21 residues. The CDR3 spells CASSYEAGGRSLPIWTGELFF. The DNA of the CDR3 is TGTGCCAGCAGCTATGAAGCGGGAGGTCGTTCTCTCCCCATATGGACCGGGGAGCTGTTTTTT.

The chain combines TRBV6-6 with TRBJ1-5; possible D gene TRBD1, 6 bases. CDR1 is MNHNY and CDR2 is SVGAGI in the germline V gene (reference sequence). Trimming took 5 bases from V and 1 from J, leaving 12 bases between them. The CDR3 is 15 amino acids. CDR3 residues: CASSVQGLSNQPQHF. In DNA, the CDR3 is TGTGCCAGCAGTGTACAGGGTCTAAGCAATCAGCCCCAGCATTTT.